These 32 T cell receptor beta chains came from one sample sequenced in a study of radiation and T cells in renal cell carcinoma. Documented time point: baseline pretreatment blood. Treatment described: 15 Gy SBRT to primary tumor, nephrectomy 4 weeks later. The method was immunoSEQ multiplex PCR; TCRdb's version includes in-frame clones alone and lacks a portion of them. Here the sample spans approximately 140,000 clones, 83% being singletons. The material was blood, obtained from a patient whose treatment included radiotherapy and nephrectomy. These receptors originate from a woman in her forties or fifties with renal cell carcinoma.

The chain carries TRBV5-1 and TRBJ2-3; 8 nucleotides align to TRBD1. The junction had 4 bases not matched to a gene; V was cut back by 4 bases and J by 0 bases. The germline V gene has CDR1 SGHRS and CDR2 YFSETQ. CDR3 length: 15 residues. Here the CDR3 DNA reads TGCGCCAGCAGCCTGGACAGGGCGAGCACAGATACGCAGTATTTT. It translates to CASSLDRASTDTQYF.

The chain is built from TRBV5-5 and TRBJ2-6, with TRBD1 matching 7 bases. CDR1 is SGHKS and CDR2 is YYEKEE in the germline V gene (reference sequence). CDR3 length: 19 amino acids. After removal of 4 bases from V and 2 bases from J, the junction contained 15 bases not matched to a gene. Here the CDR3 DNA reads TGTGCCAGCAGCCGAATAGTTACGGGACAGCTAGCTGGGGCCAACGTCCTGACTTTC. Its translation: CASSRIVTGQLAGANVLTF.

The chain links TRBV6-6 to TRBJ2-7; D call uncertain. CDR1 and CDR2 from the germline V gene are MNHNY and SVGAGI (reference sequence). The V end was cut by 0 bases, the J end by 5 bases, with 14 bases between. The CDR3 runs 15 residues. The CDR3 DNA reads TGTGCCAGCAGTTACTCGCCCGCGAAGACGAACGAGCAGTACTTC. It encodes CASSYSPAKTNEQYF.

The table lists this clone with a count of one. V is TRBV6-1 and J is TRBJ2-7; D call uncertain. Germline assignment: CDR1 MNHNS and CDR2 SASEGT. The germline V and J ends were trimmed by 2 bases and 0 bases, with 8 bases remaining between them. The CDR3 totals 14 residues. CDR3 region: CASSENRISYEQYF. The CDR3 DNA reads TGTGCCAGCAGTGAAAATAGGATCTCCTACGAGCAGTACTTC.

The rearrangement joins TRBV9 to TRBJ2-3; TRBD1 or TRBD2 may be the D gene (5 bases each). This CDR3 spans 14 amino acids. Germline V gene sequence: CDR1 SGDLS, CDR2 YYNGEE. Trimming pared 0 bases from V and 4 bases from J, leaving 9 bases between. CDR3 amino acids: CASSVGGRSDTQYF. DNA of the CDR3: TGTGCCAGCAGCGTAGGGGGACGGTCAGATACGCAGTATTTT.

This clone was counted once. The chain joins TRBV7-9 to TRBJ2-5, with 11 bases lining up with TRBD1. CDR3 size: 15 residues. V lost 7 bases and J lost 9; bases outside the gene matches: 13. Germline V lookup: CDR1 SEHNR, CDR2 FQNEAQ (reference sequence). The DNA for the CDR3 is TGTGCCAGCATCCTCTCCGGGACAGGGGGTGCGGCCCAGTACTTC. The encoded protein is CASILSGTGGAAQYF.

The V and J genes are TRBV13 and TRBJ2-3; weak D call: TRBD2 (5 bases). Germline CDR1 PRHDT, CDR2 FYEKMQ (reference sequence). The V end lost 5 bases, the J end lost 0 bases, and 9 bases lay between the germline ends. This CDR3 comprises 14 residues. In nucleotides, the CDR3 is TGTGCCAGCAGCCACCGGACTAGCACAGATACGCAGTATTTT. This sequence encodes CASSHRTSTDTQYF.

This rearrangement joins TRBV19 to TRBJ2-7; TRBD1 matches 10 bases. The CDR3 runs to 14 residues. Germline trimming cut 7 bases from V and 5 bases from J; bases unmatched to any gene: 8. Per the germline V gene, CDR1 is LNHDA and CDR2 is SQIVND (reference sequence). CDR3 sequence (DNA): TGTGCCAGTAATTCCGGGACAGGGGTGCACGAGCAGTACTTC. This encodes CASNSGTGVHEQYF. The full variable domain, rest sourced from reference TRBV19 and TRBJ2-7, is DGGITQSPKYLFRKEGQNVTLSCEQNLNHDAMYWYRQDPGQGLRLIYYSQIVNDFQKGDIAEGYSVSREKKESFPLTVTSAQKNPTAFYLCASNSGTGVHEQYFGPGTRLTVT.

Written as DNA, the CDR3 is TGTGCCAGCAGTTACAAGGCCTATGGCTACACCTTC. Its protein is CASSYKAYGYTF. The chain uses TRBV6-6 and TRBJ1-2; no clear D gene. V was clipped by 2 bases and J by 4 bases, with 5 bases between them. The CDR3 sequence is 12 residues long. Germline V gene data show CDR1 as MNHNY and CDR2 as SVGAGI (reference sequence).

This rearrangement joins TRBV6-5 to TRBJ1-2; 8 nucleotides match TRBD1. The CDR3 extends over 13 amino acids. CDR1 and CDR2 (germline): MNHEY, SVGAGI. The junction had 1 base not matched to a gene; V was cut back by 5 bases and J by 2 bases. The CDR3 DNA sequence: TGTGCCAGCAGTCGGGACAGGAACTATGGCTACACCTTC. Its translation is CASSRDRNYGYTF.

The chain employs TRBV7-9 and TRBJ1-2; D gene uncertain. Germline V gives CDR1 SEHNR, CDR2 FQNEAQ (reference sequence). The CDR3 is 12 residues long. The V gene lost 3 bases and the J gene lost 5 bases, with 7 bases spanning the gap. The CDR3 sequence: CASSLDLYGYTF. The CDR3 nucleotides read TGTGCCAGCAGCTTGGACTTATATGGCTACACCTTC. Full variable domain (missing parts from reference TRBV7-9 and TRBJ1-2): DTGVSQNPRHKITKRGQNVTFRCDPISEHNRLYWYRQTLGQGPEFLTYFQNEAQLEKSRLLSDRFSAERPKGSFSTLEIQRTEQGDSAMYLCASSLDLYGYTFGSGTRLTVV.

The rearrangement joins TRBV25-1 to TRBJ2-3; unclear D gene. V lost 1 base and J lost 7, with 9 bases in between. The CDR3 extends over 13 amino acids. Germline assignment: CDR1 MGHDK and CDR2 SYGVNS. The CDR3 loop is CASSESHGNTQYF. DNA of the CDR3: TGTGCCAGCAGTGAATCTCATGGAAATACGCAGTATTTT.

This clone was seen a single time. The chain links TRBV4-2 to TRBJ2-7; D not certain. There are 12 residues in the CDR3. Germline values: CDR1 LGHNA, CDR2 YNFKEQ. V dropped 5 bases and J dropped 0 bases, with 5 bases sitting between them. This CDR3 is CASSYNSYEQYF. The CDR3 region has the DNA TGTGCCAGCAGCTATAACTCCTACGAGCAGTACTTC.

The rearrangement uses TRBV19 and TRBJ1-5; TRBD1 might be the D (6 bases). Germline values: CDR1 LNHDA, CDR2 SQIVND (reference sequence). Trimming left V 4 bases short and J 7 bases short, with 14 bases between. The CDR3 contains 14 residues. The chain's CDR3 is CASSTSQGGQPQHF. The CDR3 region has the DNA TGTGCCAGTAGTACTTCACAGGGAGGACAGCCCCAGCATTTT. Full variable domain (missing parts from reference TRBV19 and TRBJ1-5): DGGITQSPKYLFRKEGQNVTLSCEQNLNHDAMYWYRQDPGQGLRLIYYSQIVNDFQKGDIAEGYSVSREKKESFPLTVTSAQKNPTAFYLCASSTSQGGQPQHFGDGTRLSIL.

There are many counts of this clone. This chain links TRBV10-2 with TRBJ1-2, with D unclear. This CDR3 is 13 amino acids long. The ends were cut back, 2 bases at V and 8 bases at J, with 12 bases in the middle. The germline V gene has CDR1 WSHSY and CDR2 SAAADI. The CDR3 DNA reads TGCGCCAGCAGTGAGGGAGGGATTAACGGCTACACCTTC. Translation: CASSEGGINGYTF.

V usage is TRBV29-1 and J usage is TRBJ1-3; D is unclear. The length of the CDR3 is 12 residues. Germline CDR1 and CDR2: SQVTM and ANQGSEA. V lost 4 bases and J 3 bases, leaving 7 bases between the germline ends. The CDR3 is CSVVSIGNTIYF. CDR3 DNA sequence: TGCAGCGTTGTAAGCATTGGAAACACCATATATTTT.

This clone was recorded once. The V and J genes are TRBV5-6 and TRBJ2-7; D ambiguous. The CDR3 runs 12 residues. The germline V gene has CDR1 SGHDT and CDR2 YYEEEE. The V end lost 1 base, the J end lost 5 bases, and 7 bases lay between the germline ends. The CDR3 nucleotides read TGTGCCAGCAGCTTGTCCCAGGACGAGCAGTACTTC. Residues: CASSLSQDEQYF.

The CDR3 is CASSLGGPTEAFF. The CDR3 coding sequence is TGCGCCAGCAGCTTGGGGGGGCCCACTGAAGCTTTCTTT. This chain joins TRBV5-1 and TRBJ1-1, with D perhaps TRBD1 (6 bases). Per the germline V gene, CDR1 is SGHRS and CDR2 is YFSETQ. Trimming shortened V by 0 bases and J by 4 bases, and 7 bases separated the two germline ends. The CDR3 covers 13 residues.

This chain uses TRBV14 with TRBJ2-2; TRBD1 aligns across 12 bases. This CDR3 has 18 amino acids. Germline values: CDR1 SGHDN, CDR2 FVKESK. V trimming: 1 base; J trimming: 6 bases; junction bases outside the gene matches: 9. CDR3 DNA: TGTGCCAGCAGCCAAGCCGGGACAGGGGGCTCTGCGGCCGGGGAGCTGTTTTTT. Translating it yields CASSQAGTGGSAAGELFF.

This rearrangement joins TRBV14 to TRBJ2-7; 8 nucleotides agree with TRBD1. Germline lookup yields CDR1 SGHDN and CDR2 FVKESK. V shed 4 bases and J 6 bases; nucleotides not matched to a gene: 8. The CDR3 runs to 14 residues. The CDR3 here is CASSRRQGQGEQYF. In DNA, the CDR3 is TGTGCCAGCAGCCGAAGACAGGGGCAGGGCGAGCAGTACTTC. The full variable domain, its missing parts supplied by reference TRBV14 and TRBJ2-7, is EAGVTQFPSHSVIEKGQTVTLRCDPISGHDNLYWYRRVMGKEIKFLLHFVKESKQDESGMPNNRFLAERTGGTYSTLKVQPAELEDSGVYFCASSRRQGQGEQYFGPGTRLTVT.

The sample holds one count of this clone. The CDR3 DNA reads TGTGCCAGCAGCCAGTCCGGGACAGGAGATGGCTACACCTTC. Translating it yields CASSQSGTGDGYTF. V usage is TRBV5-4 and J usage is TRBJ1-2; 8 bases are a match to TRBD1. V was pared by 4 bases and J by 6 bases, with 8 bases of the junction left unmatched. Germline V gene lookup returns CDR1 SGHNT and CDR2 YYREEE (reference sequence). CDR3 length: 14 residues.

This rearrangement joins TRBV7-9 to TRBJ2-1, with 10 bases identical to TRBD2. The germline V gene encodes CDR1 SEHNR and CDR2 FQNEAQ (reference sequence). The CDR3 loop spans 15 amino acids. The V gene end was trimmed by 2 bases and the J gene end by 9 bases; junction bases not matched to a gene: 7. CDR3 sequence: CASSLQAGGRLEQFF. The CDR3, as DNA: TGTGCCAGCAGCTTACAAGCGGGAGGGAGGCTTGAGCAGTTCTTC.

This clone was detected a few times. V gene TRBV2 combines with J gene TRBJ1-5; 9 nucleotides agree with TRBD1. The CDR3 runs 15 residues. Germline assignment: CDR1 SNHLY and CDR2 FYNNEI. V dropped 6 bases and J dropped 6; count of bases not matched to a gene: 9. In DNA form, the CDR3 reads TGTGCCAGCAGCCAGGACAGGGGAGGCGGTCAGCCCCAGCATTTT. Translating gives CASSQDRGGGQPQHF.

This clone was counted once. The V gene is TRBV7-9, the J gene TRBJ2-3; D not certain. This CDR3 is 13 amino acids long. The germline V gene has CDR1 SEHNR and CDR2 FQNEAQ (reference sequence). The V and J ends lost 0 bases and 4 bases respectively, with 5 bases between them. CDR3 nucleotides: TGTGCCAGCAGCTTAGCGGCAGCAGATACGCAGTATTTT. This translates into CASSLAAADTQYF.

V usage is TRBV7-9 and J usage is TRBJ2-3; D remains unclear. This CDR3 has 14 amino acids. The germline V gene has CDR1 SEHNR and CDR2 FQNEAQ (reference sequence). V was trimmed by 4 bases and J by 3 bases, leaving 11 bases between them. CDR3 DNA sequence: TGTGCCAGCAGCTCCCTGCTGGAAACAGATACGCAGTATTTT. Protein product: CASSSLLETDTQYF. Filled out from reference TRBV7-9 and TRBJ2-3, the complete variable domain reads DTGVSQNPRHKITKRGQNVTFRCDPISEHNRLYWYRQTLGQGPEFLTYFQNEAQLEKSRLLSDRFSAERPKGSFSTLEIQRTEQGDSAMYLCASSSLLETDTQYFGPGTRLTVL.

V and J are TRBV5-1 and TRBJ2-5, with 10 positions matching TRBD1. Per germline, CDR1 SGHRS and CDR2 YFSETQ. Trimming at V came to 4 bases and at J to 5 bases, leaving 2 bases not matched to a gene. This CDR3 is built from 13 residues. CDR3 bases: TGCGCCAGCAGCCCGGGACAGGGGGAGACCCAGTACTTC. Translation gives CASSPGQGETQYF.

The chain has TRBV2 and TRBJ2-7; TRBD1 is a possible D gene (5 bases). V gave up 6 bases and J gave up 4 bases, with 7 bases separating them. The CDR3 loop spans 11 amino acids. Per the germline V gene, CDR1 is SNHLY and CDR2 is FYNNEI. As DNA, the CDR3 is TGTGCCAGCAGCGACAGATACGAGCAGTACTTC. Its translation is CASSDRYEQYF. The full variable domain, its missing parts supplied by reference TRBV2 and TRBJ2-7, is EPEVTQTPSHQVTQMGQEVILRCVPISNHLYFYWYRQILGQKVEFLVSFYNNEISEKSEIFDDQFSVERPDGSNFTLKIRSTKLEDSAMYFCASSDRYEQYFGPGTRLTVT.

This sequence joins TRBV5-1 and TRBJ2-1, with D perhaps matching TRBD2 (6 bases). This CDR3 spans 14 amino acids. Germline loops: CDR1 SGHRS, CDR2 YFSETQ. CDR3 loop: CASSRDSGDNEQFF. The CDR3 DNA follows: TGCGCTTCTTCAAGGGATAGCGGCGACAATGAGCAGTTCTTC.

The rearrangement joins TRBV7-8 to TRBJ1-1; D is ambiguous. The V end lost 5 bases, the J end lost 2 bases, and 12 bases lay between the germline ends. The germline V gene has CDR1 SGHVS and CDR2 FQNEAQ. CDR3 length: 14 amino acids. CDR3 in amino acids: CASSPEEGNTEAFF. In nucleotides, the CDR3 is TGTGCCAGCAGCCCGGAGGAGGGTAACACTGAAGCTTTCTTT.

This chain connects TRBV28 to TRBJ1-4; a possible D gene is TRBD1 (6 bases). Deletions cut 6 bases from V and 8 bases from J, with 16 bases between. The CDR3 spans 14 residues. Looked up from germline, CDR1 is MDHEN and CDR2 is SYDVKM. Written as DNA, the CDR3 is TGTGCCAGCAGCTATTCAGGGGTGGGGGAAAAACTGTTTTTT. Amino acid sequence: CASSYSGVGEKLFF.

The rearrangement joins TRBV6-6 to TRBJ2-7, with 10 bases fitting TRBD2. The length of the CDR3 is 15 residues. Looked up from germline, CDR1 is MNHNY and CDR2 is SVGAGI (reference sequence). The trim removed 5 bases at V and 3 bases at J, leaving 7 bases unmatched. CDR3 in DNA: TGTGCCAGCAGTAGGCCTAGCGGGAGAATCTACGAGCAGTACTTC. Protein product: CASSRPSGRIYEQYF.

V and J are TRBV9 and TRBJ2-5; D not certain. The germline CDR1 and CDR2 sequences are SGDLS and YYNGEE. CDR3 length: 13 amino acids. Trimming shortened V by 3 bases and J by 1 base, and 7 bases separated the two germline ends. Written as DNA, the CDR3 is TGTGCCAGCAGCGACCAATTCCAAGAGACCCAGTACTTC. Residues: CASSDQFQETQYF.